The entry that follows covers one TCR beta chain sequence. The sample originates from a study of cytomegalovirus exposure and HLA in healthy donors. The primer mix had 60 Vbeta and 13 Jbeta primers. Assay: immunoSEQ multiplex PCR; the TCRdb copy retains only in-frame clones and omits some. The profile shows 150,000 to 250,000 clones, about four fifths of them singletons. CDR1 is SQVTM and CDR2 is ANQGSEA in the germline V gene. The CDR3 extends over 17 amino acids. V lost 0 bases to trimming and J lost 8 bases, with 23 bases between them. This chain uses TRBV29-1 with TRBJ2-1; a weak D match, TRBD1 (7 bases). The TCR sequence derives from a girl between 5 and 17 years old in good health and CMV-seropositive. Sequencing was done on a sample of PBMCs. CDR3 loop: CSVEDAGGGPVVDEQFF. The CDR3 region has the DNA TGCAGCGTTGAAGATGCTGGAGGGGGCCCCGTTGTGGATGAGCAGTTCTTC.